This TCR beta chain is from a study of blood T cells in healthy people across ages. Study results and limitations: Unsorted PBMCs ruled out conclusive naive versus antigen-experienced comparison. Naive CD4+ cell counts and diversity both ran higher in long-lived than in aged donors. Researchers judged that diversity estimates from one million T cells fell short of true values.

CDR3 length equals 13 residues. The germline gives CDR1 KGHSH, CDR2 LQKENI. The V and J ends lost 0 bases and 10 bases respectively, with 12 bases between them. Together with a sample-barcoded 5' primer, a J-beta primer mix was included in a second PCR lasting about 7 to 12 cycles. TCRdb reprocessed the 5' RACE reads with MiXCR, giving one entry per CDR3 protein. The sample records 870,000 or so distinct CDR3 sequences, under 30% being singletons. This clonotype has a handful of counts. What it binds is not known. This rearrangement joins TRBV18 to TRBJ1-2; weak D call: TRBD1 (6 bases). The sequence came from a woman older than 75 in good health. The sequencing input was blood. The CDR3 sequence: CASSPPGQRDYTF. DNA of the CDR3: TGTGCCAGCTCACCACCTGGACAGAGGGACTACACCTTC.